Presented here are 13 T cell receptor beta chains from one specimen sequenced in a study of OX40 agonist ivuxolimab in advanced cancers. The library was made by the immunoSEQ multiplex PCR assay. TCRdb took this table from immuneACCESS and kept in-frame rearrangements with V and J called. Such tables lack part of the clones; where checked against another copy, unresolved V genes explain under half of the gap, and the rest is unexplained. This sample holds some 30,000 clones; around 87% were observed only once. The ten top clones hold about a fifth of the sample. The material sequenced was CD4+ or CD8+ T cells sorted from blood, taken in a trial of the OX40 agonist ivuxolimab. All receptors come from an adult with an advanced solid tumor such as melanoma, head and neck, liver or kidney cancer.

CDR3 nucleotide sequence: TGTGCCAGCAGCCCCTGGGACTTCTCTGGAAACACCATATATTTT. Protein product: CASSPWDFSGNTIYF. This chain uses TRBV7-9 with TRBJ1-3; a weak D match, TRBD1 (5 bases). Trimming cost V 5 bases and J 0 bases, with 11 bases left between them. CDR3 length equals 15 residues. CDR1 is SEHNR and CDR2 is FQNEAQ in the germline V gene (reference sequence).

The chain uses TRBV28 and TRBJ2-1; TRBD1 is a possible D gene (5 bases). Germline CDR1 MDHEN, CDR2 SYDVKM. With 7 bases removed from V and 7 bases from J, the gap between germline ends came to 14 bases. This CDR3 comprises 13 residues. This chain's CDR3 is CASIAGLGNEQFF. The CDR3 coding sequence is TGTGCCAGCATCGCAGGGTTGGGTAATGAGCAGTTCTTC. Full variable domain (outside the CDR3, taken from reference TRBV28 and TRBJ2-1): DVKVTQSSRYLVKRTGEKVFLECVQDMDHENMFWYRQDPGLGLRLIYFSYDVKMKEKGDIPEGYSVSREKKERFSLILESASTNQTSMYLCASIAGLGNEQFFGPGTRLTVL.

This clone has just a few counts. V gene TRBV6-1 combines with J gene TRBJ1-2; D is unresolved. Looked up from germline, CDR1 is MNHNS and CDR2 is SASEGT. Trimming removed 1 base at V and 5 bases at J, with 14 bases between. This CDR3 spans 15 amino acids. CDR3 region: CASSEVGTVWYGYTF. CDR3 bases: TGTGCCAGCAGTGAAGTAGGAACAGTTTGGTATGGCTACACCTTC.

This chain connects TRBV7-8 to TRBJ1-1; TRBD1 might be the D (5 bases). CDR1 and CDR2 from the germline V gene are SGHVS and FQNEAQ. This CDR3 contains 15 residues. V was cut by 2 bases and J by 2 bases, with 12 bases left in between. This CDR3 reads CASSLFGTYNTEAFF. The CDR3 bases are TGTGCCAGCAGCTTATTTGGGACGTACAACACTGAAGCTTTCTTT. The entire variable domain, with the rest obtained from reference TRBV7-8 and TRBJ1-1, is as follows: GAGVSQSPRYKVAKRGQDVALRCDPISGHVSLFWYQQALGQGPEFLTYFQNEAQLDKSGLPSDRFFAERPEGSVSTLKIQRTQQEDSAVYLCASSLFGTYNTEAFFGQGTRLTVV.

There are a few counts of this clone. This sequence joins TRBV19 and TRBJ2-7; D perhaps matches TRBD1 (5 bases). Trimming left V 3 bases short and J 1 base short, with 10 bases between. The CDR3 length is 14 residues. Germline lookup yields CDR1 LNHDA and CDR2 SQIVND (reference sequence). In DNA form, the CDR3 reads TGTGCCAGTAGTATTTTCGACAGATCCTACGAGCAGTACTTC. Its protein product is CASSIFDRSYEQYF.

This chain joins TRBV5-6 and TRBJ2-7; D is uncertain. The CDR3 sequence is 13 residues long. Germline CDR1 SGHDT, CDR2 YYEEEE. Trimming cost V 0 bases and J 5 bases, with 9 bases left between them. The CDR3 protein is CASSLGPLDEQYF. The CDR3 coding sequence is TGTGCCAGCAGCTTGGGTCCTTTAGACGAGCAGTACTTC.

The V gene is TRBV19, the J gene TRBJ1-1; tentative D call: TRBD1 (6 bases). V lost 5 bases to trimming and J lost 7 bases, with 11 bases between them. The CDR3 is 12 amino acids. Per germline, CDR1 LNHDA and CDR2 SQIVND (reference sequence). The CDR3 coding sequence is TGTGCCAGTAGTGCCCGGACAGTTGAAGCTTTCTTT. Translating gives CASSARTVEAFF. The whole variable domain, remainder taken from reference TRBV19 and TRBJ1-1, is DGGITQSPKYLFRKEGQNVTLSCEQNLNHDAMYWYRQDPGQGLRLIYYSQIVNDFQKGDIAEGYSVSREKKESFPLTVTSAQKNPTAFYLCASSARTVEAFFGQGTRLTVV.

This clone was recorded once. The J gene is TRBJ1-1, the V gene TRBV5-5, with D hard to call. This CDR3 has 15 residues. With 6 bases removed from V and 1 base from J, the gap between germline ends came to 16 bases. In germline, CDR1 is SGHKS, CDR2 YYEKEE (reference sequence). CDR3 loop: CASKPPGLGNTEAFF. In DNA, the CDR3 is TGTGCCAGCAAGCCGCCCGGGCTCGGGAACACTGAAGCTTTCTTT.

The chain carries TRBV15 and TRBJ2-7, with D perhaps matching TRBD1 (6 bases). The CDR3 sequence is 15 residues long. The germline V and J ends were trimmed by 2 bases and 0 bases, with 11 bases remaining between them. In germline, CDR1 is LNHNV, CDR2 YYDKDF (reference sequence). Here the CDR3 reads CATSRSGDSSYEQYF. In nucleotides, the CDR3 is TGTGCCACCAGCAGATCAGGGGATAGCTCCTACGAGCAGTACTTC. Full variable domain (remainder filled in from reference TRBV15 and TRBJ2-7): DAMVIQNPRYQVTQFGKPVTLSCSQTLNHNVMYWYQQKSSQAPKLLFHYYDKDFNNEADTPDNFQSRRPNTSFCFLDIRSPGLGDTAMYLCATSRSGDSSYEQYFGPGTRLTVT.

Only one count was recorded for this clone. The rearrangement links TRBV4-1 to TRBJ1-1; TRBD1 matches at 7 bases. Germline CDR1 MGHRA, CDR2 YSYEKL. V lost 4 bases and J lost 3; bases outside the gene matches: 11. The CDR3 is 16 amino acids. CDR3 sequence: CASSPTRQGGDTEAFF. The DNA of the CDR3 is TGCGCCAGCAGCCCAACTCGACAGGGTGGGGACACTGAAGCTTTCTTT.

This chain links TRBV7-2 with TRBJ2-5; 9 bases are shared with TRBD1. The J call may be faulty, since TRBJ2-7 better matches the DNA end. The CDR3 sequence is 15 residues long. Germline CDR1 and CDR2: SGHTA and FQGNSA. The CDR3 loop is CASSFGTGSSYEQYF. The CDR3 DNA reads TGTGCCAGCAGCTTCGGGACAGGGAGCTCCTACGAGCAGTACTTC.

Of note for this clone: Germline is not matched at one junction end, which may reflect a read error. The chain recombines TRBV6-6 with TRBJ1-4; 7 bases are shared with TRBD1. The CDR3 consists of 14 residues. Looked up from germline, CDR1 is MNHNY and CDR2 is SVGAGI (reference sequence). DNA for the CDR3: TGTGCCAGCAGTGACTCTACAGGGGAGGAAAAACTGTTTTTT. Protein sequence: CASSDSTGEEKLFF.

This chain connects TRBV7-9 to TRBJ2-7; D gene uncertain. Per germline, CDR1 SEHNR and CDR2 FQNEAQ (reference sequence). The CDR3 totals 13 residues. V lost 1 base, J lost 5 bases, and 9 bases lay in between. In DNA, the CDR3 is TGTGCCAGCAGCTTAGGGGGTCTGGACGAGCAGTACTTC. This codes for CASSLGGLDEQYF.